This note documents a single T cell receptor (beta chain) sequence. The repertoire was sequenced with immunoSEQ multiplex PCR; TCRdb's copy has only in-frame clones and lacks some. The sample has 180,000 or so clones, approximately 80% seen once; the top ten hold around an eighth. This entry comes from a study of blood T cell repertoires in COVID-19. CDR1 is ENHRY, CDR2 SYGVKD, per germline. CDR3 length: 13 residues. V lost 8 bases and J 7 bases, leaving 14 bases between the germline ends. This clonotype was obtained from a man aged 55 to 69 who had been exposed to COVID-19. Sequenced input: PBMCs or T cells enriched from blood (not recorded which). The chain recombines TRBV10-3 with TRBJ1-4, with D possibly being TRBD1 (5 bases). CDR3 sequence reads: CAIRRVSGEKLFF. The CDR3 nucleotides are TGTGCCATCCGCAGGGTCTCGGGTGAAAAACTGTTTTTT.